This T cell receptor (beta chain) is from a study of control samples from healthy donors and cancer patients. The CDR3 runs to 14 residues. The V end was cut by 7 bases, the J end by 0 bases, with 12 bases between. Germline V lookup: CDR1 MNHEY, CDR2 SVGAGI. Here immunoSEQ multiplex PCR was the method, and the copy in TCRdb shows in-frame clones only, minus some. The sample shows fewer than 60,000 clones, around 87% of them seen only once. This chain connects TRBV6-5 to TRBJ1-1; D gene unclear. Sequencing input: PBMCs. The sequence came from a woman aged 60-75 years with lung cancer. The CDR3 region is CASTADGLNTEAFF. The DNA for the CDR3 is TGTGCCAGCACCGCCGACGGCTTGAACACTGAAGCTTTCTTT.